Detailed here is one T cell receptor (beta chain). Its antigen is unknown. No per-base quality is available; no much larger clone lies one base away. The record originates from a study of identical twins listed by TCRdb under 2016. Context from the whole study: The study deep-sequenced TCR alpha and beta repertoires from monozygotic twins, unrelated adults of various ages and cord blood to test whether fetal clonotypes persist. To rule out contamination, replicate twin experiments were performed at different times with different library preparation protocols.

General findings and caveats noted by the study authors: A weaker excess of twin sharing was found in beta out-of-frame sequences because the signal-to-noise ratio was lowered by fewer shared sequences. Zero-insertion analyses could be partly confounded by invariant T cells such as MAIT and iNKT, although diverse VJ usage argued against such confounding for most clonotypes. Out-of-frame TCR alpha sequences shared between twins showed an excess of low generation-probability sequences compared with coincidental sharing between unrelated individuals. Because the same donors could not be followed over many years, conclusions were based on cross-sectional statistical analysis. Abundant cord blood beta clonotypes had fewer insertions, young adult naive repertoires showed a similar but weaker trend, and memory repertoires showed no such trend. Recombination models systematically underestimated out-of-frame TCR alpha sharing in monozygotic twins but agreed with sharing between unrelated individuals.

Library prep was done by 5' RACE. TCRdb lists the instrument as Illumina HiSeq 2000. Template switching added a universal primer binding site, and the final cDNA carried a unique molecular identifier that allowed TCR cDNA molecules to be counted accurately. First-strand cDNA for TCR alpha and beta chains was synthesized from specific primers in the conserved constant-segment region. To control for contamination, each cDNA library was double barcoded with a SMART-Mk sample barcode plus Illumina barcodes. Two successive PCR steps introduced TruSeq adapter sequences along with Illumina sample barcodes. The Illumina HiSeq platform was used with custom primers to sequence TCR alpha and beta cDNA libraries. The original pipeline was this. MiGEC was used to process raw reads and extract unique molecular identifiers, and MiXCR was used to find CDR3 positions. For each individual, recombination models were inferred using an EM algorithm with the repgenHMM and IGoR tools. The analysis of shared clonotypes was done with the tcR package in R, with sharing normalized by the product of cloneset sizes. To study raw recombination free of thymic and clonal selection effects, out-of-frame nonproductive sequences were analyzed. TCRdb reprocessed the public reads (quality trimming at Q25 with fastp, clone calling with MiXCR) and kept in-frame beta chains. Rows are combined by CDR3 protein, so each entry shows the most common genes and DNA. These V and J calls originate from TCRdb's pipeline instead of the authors' own analysis. The sample table records approximately 680,000 distinct CDR3 sequences; just over 7% of these occur just once. Roughly 1.6% of the sample goes to the ten largest clones.

Every donor in the study was a healthy Caucasian. Three pairs of female monozygotic twins, all aged 18 to 29 years, made up the twin cohort. RNA for TCR libraries was isolated from peripheral blood mononuclear cells. The same specimen was also included in a second study, on yellow fever vaccine responses in identical twins. As that second paper reports: The authors reported that the T cell response to vaccination in identical twins appeared partly convergent and partly personalized. In the study, vaccine-responding T cell clones were precisely tracked in identical twins.

This clonotype was sampled from a woman younger than 30 in good health. Sequences were obtained from PBMCs.

The DNA is as follows: TGCAGTGCTAGACCAACTAGCGGGACGGCCTACGAGCAGTACTTC. Translated, this is CSARPTSGTAYEQYF. The receptor chain draws on TRBV20-1 and TRBJ2-7, and TRBD2 aligns with 10 junction nucleotides. Germline trimming amounts to 2 bases on V and 2 bases on J, with 6 as the count of junction bases outside the gene matches. Sequences DFQATT (CDR1) and SNEGSKA (CDR2) are obtained from the germline V gene (reference sequence). The CDR3 starts with the cysteine, ends with the phenylalanine, and has 15 residues. CDR3 DNA is the only sequence kept; it has 45 bases, read in frame from the first base.